This T cell receptor beta chain was sequenced in a study of T-cell memory formation after mild COVID-19. TCRdb re-called the 5' RACE reads with MiXCR, one entry per CDR3 protein. The profile shows more than 70,000 distinct CDR3 sequences, more than 11% of them singletons. V lost 7 bases, J lost 4 bases, and 17 bases lay in between. The CDR3 has 13 amino acids. The germline V gene encodes CDR1 SQVTM and CDR2 ANQGSEA. V is TRBV29-1 and J is TRBJ2-7; D unresolved. The sequenced sample consisted of PBMCs or a T cell subset sorted from them (not recorded which). The clonotype was recovered from an adult woman who had mild COVID-19 (a few samples of this study predate the infection). Cell type and time point are not known. CDR3 protein: CSAMVPAKYEQYF. The CDR3 DNA is TGCAGCGCCATGGTCCCCGCAAAATACGAGCAGTACTTC.